A selection of T cell receptor beta chains follows, all from one sample in a study of T cells in localized non-small cell lung cancer. The method was immunoSEQ multiplex PCR; TCRdb's version includes in-frame clones alone and lacks a portion of them. The sample shows around 64,000 clones, more than 80% of them seen only once. The sample consisted of PBMCs, taken before any cancer treatment. The source of these receptors is a man between 35 and 75 years old with stage II lung adenocarcinoma. The CDR3 runs from the conserved cysteine through the conserved F or W. D genes are given only for firm matches. A row's size may be missing; if present it is once, few, many or a size class.

>once|TRBJ2-7|-|TRBV5-1
TGCGCCAGCCGCTCTGAATCCGTGGAGCAGTACTTC
CASRSESVEQYF
>once|TRBJ2-5|TRBD1|TRBV29-1
TGCAGCGTTGTCATTTTGACAGGGCTCCAAGAGACCCAGTACTTC
CSVVILTGLQETQYF
>many|TRBJ2-5|-|TRBV6-5
TGTGCCAGCAGTTCCAGTGGGACAGAGACCCAGTACTTC
CASSSSGTETQYF
>-|TRBJ2-7|-|TRBV19
TGTGCCAGTAGTATAAGGGGCACCTACGAGCAGTACTTC
CASSIRGTYEQYF
>-|TRBJ2-7|-|TRBV5-6
TGTGCCAGCAGCTCGGAATACGAGCAGTACTTC
CASSSEYEQYF
>few|TRBJ1-2|-|TRBV29-1
TGCAGCGCTGAAAAACAGGGTGGAAACTATGGCTACACCTTC
CSAEKQGGNYGYTF
>-|TRBJ1-2|-|TRBV7-6
TGTGCCAGCAGCTTACTAGGAGACAGTGTTACCTATGGCTACACCTTC
CASSLLGDSVTYGYTF
>-|TRBJ2-1|-|TRBV7-2
TGTGCCAGCAGCCGTCGGGGCGGCCTATACAATGAGCAGTTCTTC
CASSRRGGLYNEQFF
>-|TRBJ2-5|TRBD1|TRBV4-1
TGCGCCAGCAGCCAAGATCAGGGGGCGTCTCGAGAGACCCAGTACTTC
CASSQDQGASRETQYF
>-|TRBJ1-4|TRBD1|TRBV19
TGTGCCAGTCAGACAGGGGGACACGAAAAACTGTTTTTT
CASQTGGHEKLFF
>-|TRBJ1-2|TRBD1|TRBV19
TGTGCCAGTAGTATAAGGACAGGGGGCAACTATGGCTACACCTTC
CASSIRTGGNYGYTF
>-|TRBJ1-1|TRBD1|TRBV6-6
TGTGCCAGCACCTCGACAGGGGGCACTGAAGCTTTCTTT
CASTSTGGTEAFF
>-|TRBJ1-3|TRBD1|TRBV6-6
TGTGCCAGCAGCCGGGACAGGACTGGAAACACCATATATTTT
CASSRDRTGNTIYF
>once|TRBJ2-7|-|TRBV6-5
TGTGCCAGCAGCCTTAGCGCCTACGAGCAGTACTTC
CASSLSAYEQYF
>-|TRBJ2-6|-|TRBV19
TGTGCCAGCCGGTCGATCGCCTCTGGGGCCAACGTCCTGACTTTC
CASRSIASGANVLTF
>few|TRBJ2-3|TRBD2|TRBV25-1
TGTGCCAGCAGTAGCGGGAGAGTAACAGATACGCAGTATTTT
CASSSGRVTDTQYF
>once|TRBJ2-5|-|TRBV30
TGTGCCTGGAGTATTACATCGAAGACCCAGTACTTC
CAWSITSKTQYF
>few|TRBJ1-4|-|TRBV5-6
TGTGCCAGCAGCCCCAGGAGGGCCAATGAAAAACTGTTTTTT
CASSPRRANEKLFF
>-|TRBJ2-7|TRBD1|TRBV4-1
TGCGCCAGCAGCCAACCCCGGACAGGGGACGAGCAGTACTTC
CASSQPRTGDEQYF
>-|TRBJ2-7|-|TRBV11-3
TGTGCCAGCAGCCGCGATAGCTCCTACGAGCAGTACTTC
CASSRDSSYEQYF
>-|TRBJ2-5|-|TRBV10-2
TGCGCCAGCAGTGAGTCGGGCCTCGGCGAGACCCAGTACTTC
CASSESGLGETQYF
>-|TRBJ1-1|-|TRBV27
TGTGCCAGCTCACCCAGACCGGGGAACACTGAAGCTTTCTTT
CASSPRPGNTEAFF
>once|TRBJ2-1|TRBD2|TRBV29-1
TGCAGTGCCGGGGAGCGGGAGGACAATGAGCAGTTCTTC
CSAGEREDNEQFF
>-|TRBJ1-1|-|TRBV6-5
TGTGCCAGCACCTCCGACGGGAACACTGAAGCTTTCTTT
CASTSDGNTEAFF